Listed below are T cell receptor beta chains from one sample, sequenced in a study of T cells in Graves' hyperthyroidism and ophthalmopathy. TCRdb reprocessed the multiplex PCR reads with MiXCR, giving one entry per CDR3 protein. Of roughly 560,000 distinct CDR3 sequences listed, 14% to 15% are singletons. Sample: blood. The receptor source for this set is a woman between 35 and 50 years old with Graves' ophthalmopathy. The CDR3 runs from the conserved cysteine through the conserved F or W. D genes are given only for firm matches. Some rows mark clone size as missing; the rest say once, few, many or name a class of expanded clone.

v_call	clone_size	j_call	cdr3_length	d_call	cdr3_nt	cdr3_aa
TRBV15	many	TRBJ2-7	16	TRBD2	TGTGCCACCAGGAAAAACATCGGACTAGCGGGCGGAGAGCAGTACTTC	CATRKNIGLAGGEQYF
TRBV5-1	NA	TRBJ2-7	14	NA	TGCGCCAGCAGCCCGGGACGGACCGCCTACGAGCAGTACTTC	CASSPGRTAYEQYF
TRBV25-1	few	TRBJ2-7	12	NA	TGTGCCAGCAGTGAATCTCTACAGGTACAGTACTTC	CASSESLQVQYF
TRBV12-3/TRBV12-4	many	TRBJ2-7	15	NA	TGTGCCAGCACCCCGGGCCCGGGAGTGTTCTACGAGCAGTACTTC	CASTPGPGVFYEQYF
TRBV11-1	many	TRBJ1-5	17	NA	TGTGCCAGCAGCTTAGTTTTGGGGCGGTTGATAGATCAGCCCCAGCATTTT	CASSLVLGRLIDQPQHF
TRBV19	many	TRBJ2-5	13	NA	TGTGCCAGTAGTATCACCGTGGAAGAGACCCAGTACTTC	CASSITVEETQYF
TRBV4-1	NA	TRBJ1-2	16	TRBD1	TGCGCCAGCAGCCAAGATGGGACAGGGACTTACTATGGCTACACCTTC	CASSQDGTGTYYGYTF
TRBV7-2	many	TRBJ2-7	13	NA	TGTGCCAGCAGTTCGGGTTACAACTACGAGCAGTACTTC	CASSSGYNYEQYF
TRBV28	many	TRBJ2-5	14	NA	TGTGCCAGCAGTCCCTCGTCGGGGCAAGAGACCCAGTACTTC	CASSPSSGQETQYF
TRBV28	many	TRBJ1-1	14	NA	TGTGCCAGCAGTCCCACCTGGACAGCCGTAGAAGCTTTCTTT	CASSPTWTAVEAFF
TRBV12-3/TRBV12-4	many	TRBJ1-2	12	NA	TGTGCCAGCAGTCCAACTCAAGGTGGCTACACCTTC	CASSPTQGGYTF
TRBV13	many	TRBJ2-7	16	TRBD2	TGTGCCAGCAGCTTAGTCCTAGCGGGAGGCGGGGACGAGCAGTACTTC	CASSLVLAGGGDEQYF